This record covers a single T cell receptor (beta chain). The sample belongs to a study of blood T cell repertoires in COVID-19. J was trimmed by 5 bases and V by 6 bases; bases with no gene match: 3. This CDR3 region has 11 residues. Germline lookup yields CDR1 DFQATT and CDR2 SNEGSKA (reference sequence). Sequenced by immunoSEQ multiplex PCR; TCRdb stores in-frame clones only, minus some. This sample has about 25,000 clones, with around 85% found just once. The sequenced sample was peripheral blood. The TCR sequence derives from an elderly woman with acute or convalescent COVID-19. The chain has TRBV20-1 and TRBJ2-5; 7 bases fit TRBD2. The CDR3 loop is CSAAGVETQYF. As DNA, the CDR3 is TGCAGTGCGGCGGGGGTGGAGACCCAGTACTTC.